The rows below give T cell receptor beta chains drawn from one sample of a study of T cell changes during pregnancy in multiple sclerosis. Sequencing used immunoSEQ multiplex PCR; TCRdb keeps in-frame clones, though not all of them. Among about 110,000 clones listed, approximately 90% were seen once. This sample comprised peripheral blood, obtained after pregnancy. These receptors came from a female donor with multiple sclerosis, enrolled in a pregnancy study. The conserved cysteine and the conserved F or W are not part of the CDR3 here. Each record gives: CDR3 protein, D gene, V gene, clone size. A D gene is named only where the DNA matches it firmly. Clone sizes are given selectively: once, few, many, or a class where the clone is expanded.

cdr3_aa: ASSPLPGTGDSPLH; d_call: TRBD1; v_call: TRBV18; clone_size: NA
cdr3_aa: ASSLGGQVEQY; d_call: NA; v_call: TRBV11-2; clone_size: NA
cdr3_aa: ASSLVGGGGTDTQY; d_call: NA; v_call: TRBV11-2; clone_size: once
cdr3_aa: ASSLGSGGIIETQY; d_call: TRBD2; v_call: TRBV7-6; clone_size: NA
cdr3_aa: ASSRTGGEQY; d_call: TRBD1; v_call: TRBV11-2; clone_size: NA
cdr3_aa: ATSREGHPADTQY; d_call: NA; v_call: TRBV15; clone_size: few
cdr3_aa: ASSLRPGQGDYEQY; d_call: TRBD1; v_call: TRBV11-2; clone_size: NA
cdr3_aa: ASSEVSGGHDEQF; d_call: TRBD2; v_call: TRBV2; clone_size: NA
cdr3_aa: ASSYQLAGQY; d_call: TRBD2; v_call: TRBV11-2; clone_size: NA
cdr3_aa: SVEVLGAGELF; d_call: NA; v_call: TRBV29-1; clone_size: once